This TCR beta chain was sequenced for a study of cytomegalovirus exposure and HLA in healthy donors. Both 60 Vbeta primers and 13 Jbeta primers went into the PCR. Assay used: immunoSEQ multiplex PCR; TCRdb lists only in-frame clones, some missing. Among fewer than 140,000 clones listed, around 76% were seen once. The trim removed 1 base at V and 5 bases at J, leaving 10 bases unmatched. CDR3 length equals 16 residues. CDR1 is GTSNPN, CDR2 SVGIG, per germline (reference sequence). The chain links TRBV30 to TRBJ2-5, with 10 bases that match TRBD2. This clonotype originated in a woman between 50 and 59 years old in good health and CMV-seropositive. The sample consisted of PBMCs. As DNA, the CDR3 is TGTGCCTGGAGTGCCAAGAAAGCGGGGGGGCGGGAGACCCAGTACTTC. Residues: CAWSAKKAGGRETQYF.